Sequencing of this T cell receptor (beta chain) was carried out in a study of cytomegalovirus exposure and HLA in healthy donors. The CDR3 is 15 residues long. Trimming removed 2 bases from V and 8 bases from J; junction bases left unmatched: 11. The germline V gene has CDR1 SQVTM and CDR2 ANQGSEA. Whole-study findings and limits: The classifier reportedly diagnosed cytomegalovirus status with high sensitivity and specificity.

Repertoires were generated with immunoSEQ multiplex PCR, while TCRdb's copy carries only in-frame clones and drops some. The sample shows around 98,000 clones, approximately 84% of them seen only once. Only one count was recorded for this clone. Its specificity is not known. What was sequenced was PBMCs. The gene calls are TRBV29-1 and TRBJ2-1; 8 nucleotides align to TRBD2. The clonotype was recovered from a young man in good health and CMV-seropositive. Here the CDR3 DNA reads TGCAGCGTTGAATCCTCAGCGGGGGTGGTCTATGAGCAGTTCTTC. This sequence encodes CSVESSAGVVYEQFF.